This T cell receptor (beta chain) was captured in a study of type 1 regulatory T cells. The graft donor-derived T-allo10 cells reportedly recognize host alloantigens, are anergic, and suppress alloantigen-specifically. On this clonotype: The target antigen is unknown.

Germline V gives CDR1 SNHLY, CDR2 FYNNEI. Trimming took off 6 bases at V and 0 bases at J, with 13 bases between the two ends. The CDR3 sequence is 15 residues long. TCRdb fed the reads into MiXCR, producing one record per CDR3 protein. The data show tens of thousands of distinct CDR3 sequences, around 77% seen once. Sequencing was done on a sample of cultured T cells, either the whole culture or a sorted T cell fraction (not recorded which). The subset denotes: Tr1-enriched cell product generated in vitro against host alloantigens. The chain has TRBV2 and TRBJ2-3; the D is unclear. This TCR was recovered from a human donor in good health. The CDR3 DNA reads as TGTGCCAGCAGGCTTGAAACCCTGAGCACAGATACGCAGTATTTT. Encoded protein: CASRLETLSTDTQYF. Filled out from reference TRBV2 and TRBJ2-3, the complete variable domain reads EPEVTQTPSHQVTQMGQEVILRCVPISNHLYFYWYRQILGQKVEFLVSFYNNEISEKSEIFDDQFSVERPDGSNFTLKIRSTKLEDSAMYFCASRLETLSTDTQYFGPGTRLTVL.